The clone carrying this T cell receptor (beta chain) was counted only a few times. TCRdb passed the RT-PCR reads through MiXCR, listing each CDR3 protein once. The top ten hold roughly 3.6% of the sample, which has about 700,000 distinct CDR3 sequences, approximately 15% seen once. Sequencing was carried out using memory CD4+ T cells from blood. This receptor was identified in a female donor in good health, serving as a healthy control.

The CDR3 DNA reads TGCAGCGTTGCTTCGGGCAGTATAGCCGAGCAGTACTTC. Translating it yields CSVASGSIAEQYF. This chain links TRBV29-1 with TRBJ2-7, with D unclear. The CDR3 totals 13 residues. Germline assignment: CDR1 SQVTM and CDR2 ANQGSEA. Trimming shortened V by 4 bases and J by 6 bases, and 16 bases separated the two germline ends.